A selection of T cell receptor beta chains follows, all from one sample in a study of patients and donors after allogeneic stem cell transplantation. TCRdb re-called the RT-PCR reads through MiXCR, storing one row per CDR3 protein. The sample holds about 100,000 distinct CDR3 sequences, around 35% seen once. What was sequenced was blood, either unsorted or a sorted T cell fraction (not recorded which). These receptors were taken from a human donor who was either an allogeneic HSCT recipient or a stem cell or donor lymphocyte infusion donor (not recorded which). It is not recorded whose cells these are; they may come from a transplant donor. The CDR3 runs from the conserved cysteine through the conserved F or W. The D gene is left open where the match is weak. The size of a clone is reported for some rows only, either as once, few or many, or as a class for expanded clones.

-,TRBV7-2,-,TRBJ2-5,TGTGCCACCGCCGCAGGGGTGATAGAGACCCAGTACTTC,CATAAGVIETQYF
-,TRBV20-1,-,TRBJ2-1,TGCAGTGCTAGTCGGGCCTGGAATGAGCAGTTCTTC,CSASRAWNEQFF
-,TRBV7-2,TRBD1,TRBJ2-2,TGTGCCAGCACCACCGTAAGCGACAGGGCCCGAACCGGGGAGCTGTTTTTT,CASTTVSDRARTGELFF
few,TRBV7-9,TRBD2,TRBJ2-7,TGTGCCAGCAGCCGAGCGGGAGTACCCTACGAGCAGTACTTC,CASSRAGVPYEQYF
-,TRBV20-1,TRBD2,TRBJ2-1,TGCAGTGCTAGCGACCCCCGACTAGCGGCGTACAATGAGCAGTTCTTC,CSASDPRLAAYNEQFF
-,TRBV11-2,TRBD1,TRBJ1-1,TGTGCCAGCAGCTATCAGGGGGCTATCACTGAAGCTTTCTTT,CASSYQGAITEAFF
few,TRBV12-3/TRBV12-4,-,TRBJ1-1,TGTGCCAGCAGCGCACGGGTAGGGAACACTGAAGCTTTCTTT,CASSARVGNTEAFF
-,TRBV15,TRBD1,TRBJ1-5,TGTGCCACCAGCAGAGACCCAGACAGGGATCAGCCCCAGCATTTT,CATSRDPDRDQPQHF
-,TRBV25-1,TRBD1,TRBJ1-1,TGTGCCAGCAGCTCACAGGGGGGATTAAACACTGAAGCTTTCTTT,CASSSQGGLNTEAFF
-,TRBV27,-,TRBJ1-6,TGTGCCAGCAGGCCTTGGTCCTATAATTCACCCCTCCACTTT,CASRPWSYNSPLHF
-,TRBV4-3,-,TRBJ1-4,TGCGCCAGCAGCCAAGAAGCGCGTCGTCCTTTCGGGGAAAAACTGTTTTTT,CASSQEARRPFGEKLFF
-,TRBV4-2,TRBD1,TRBJ2-7,TGTGCCAGCAGCCACCAGGACAGGGGGCTATACGAGCAGTACTTC,CASSHQDRGLYEQYF
few,TRBV11-3,-,TRBJ2-7,TGTGCCAGCAGCTTTGGTAGCCCACGCTCCTACGAGCAGTACTTC,CASSFGSPRSYEQYF
few,TRBV7-7,-,TRBJ1-1,TGTGCTAGCCCGGAGGGCCCCCAGGGCACTGAAGCTTTCTTT,CASPEGPQGTEAFF
-,TRBV10-3,-,TRBJ2-6,TGTGCCATCAGTGAACGAGGGTCTGGGGCCAACGTCCTGACTTTC,CAISERGSGANVLTF
-,TRBV9,-,TRBJ2-5,TGTGCCAGCAGCGTAGGGAATGGAATCGGGACCCAGTACTTC,CASSVGNGIGTQYF
-,TRBV20-1,-,TRBJ1-4,TGCAGTGCTAGAGATCATAGGGGTGGGGAAAAACTGTTTTTT,CSARDHRGGEKLFF
-,TRBV16,-,TRBJ1-2,TGTGCCAGCAGCCATTGGGACTATGGCTACACCTTC,CASSHWDYGYTF
-,TRBV12-3/TRBV12-4,TRBD2,TRBJ2-3,TGTGCCAGCAGTTCCCGGCTAGCGGGAGCCGCGGGAGTAGATACGCAGTATTTT,CASSSRLAGAAGVDTQYF
-,TRBV20-1,-,TRBJ1-5,TGCAGTGCTAGAAGACAGTTACAGCCCCAGCATTTT,CSARRQLQPQHF
-,TRBV7-2,-,TRBJ2-3,TGTGCCAGCAGCTTAGAATGGCGGACGCTTACAGATACGCAGTATTTT,CASSLEWRTLTDTQYF
few,TRBV9,TRBD2,TRBJ2-1,TGTGCCAGCAGCGGAGGGACTAGCAACCACAATGAGCAGTTCTTC,CASSGGTSNHNEQFF
-,TRBV28,-,TRBJ1-1,TGTGCCATCTCGGTTAAGAACACTGAAGCTTTCTTT,CAISVKNTEAFF
many,TRBV5-5,-,TRBJ1-5,TGTGCCAGCAGCCCATATAGCAATCAGCCCCAGCATTTT,CASSPYSNQPQHF
many,TRBV15,-,TRBJ2-3,TGTGCCACCAGCAGAGGTCTTTACACAGATACGCAGTATTTT,CATSRGLYTDTQYF
-,TRBV5-1,TRBD1,TRBJ2-7,TGCGCCAGCAGCCCGGACAGGGATGCCTACGAGCAGTACTTC,CASSPDRDAYEQYF
-,TRBV7-9,-,TRBJ1-2,TGTGCCAGCAGCTTGTCGGAGGTTGGCGGCTACACCTTC,CASSLSEVGGYTF
-,TRBV20-1,TRBD1,TRBJ1-6,TGCAGTGCTTTTTACCGGACAGGAATGAATTCACCCCTCCACTTT,CSAFYRTGMNSPLHF
-,TRBV20-1,-,TRBJ1-3,TGCAGTGTCCGGAGGGGGGCTGGAAACACCATATATTTT,CSVRRGAGNTIYF
-,TRBV30,-,TRBJ1-4,TGTGCCTGGAGTGTAGGGGGACGGCCGGAAAAACTGTTTTTT,CAWSVGGRPEKLFF
-,TRBV15,-,TRBJ1-2,TGTGCCACCAGCAGAGAACAGATCGGCTACACCTTC,CATSREQIGYTF
few,TRBV18,-,TRBJ1-1,TGTGCCAGCTCACCGGGACGGAACACTGAAGCTTTCTTT,CASSPGRNTEAFF
-,TRBV15,-,TRBJ2-1,TGTGCCACCAGCAAAGGGGGGCTAGCCTACAATGAGCAGTTCTTC,CATSKGGLAYNEQFF
few,TRBV11-2,TRBD1,TRBJ1-1,TGTGCCAGCAGACAGATAGCCGGGACAGGGAATGAAGCTTTCTTT,CASRQIAGTGNEAFF
-,TRBV6-5,-,TRBJ1-2,TGTGCCAGCAGTTTCACCAGGGGAAACTATGGCTACACCTTC,CASSFTRGNYGYTF